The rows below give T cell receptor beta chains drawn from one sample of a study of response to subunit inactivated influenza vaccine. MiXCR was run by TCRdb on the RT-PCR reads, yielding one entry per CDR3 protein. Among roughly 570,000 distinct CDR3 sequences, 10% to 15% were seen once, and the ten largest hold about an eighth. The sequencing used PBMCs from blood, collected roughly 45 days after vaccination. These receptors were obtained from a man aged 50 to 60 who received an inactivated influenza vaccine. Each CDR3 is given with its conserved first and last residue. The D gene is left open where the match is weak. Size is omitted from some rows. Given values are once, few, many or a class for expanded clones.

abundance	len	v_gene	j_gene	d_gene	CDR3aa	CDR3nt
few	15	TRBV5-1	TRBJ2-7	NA	CASSPGGGQFGEQYF	TGCGCCAGCAGCCCGGGGGGGGGACAGTTCGGCGAGCAGTACTTC
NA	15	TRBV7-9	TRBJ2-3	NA	CASSLLRIGPDTQYF	TGTGCCAGCAGCTTATTAAGGATAGGTCCAGATACGCAGTATTTT
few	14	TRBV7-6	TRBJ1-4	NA	CASSSRDTREKLFF	TGTGCCAGCAGCTCCCGGGACACTCGGGAAAAACTGTTTTTT
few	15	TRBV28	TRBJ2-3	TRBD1	CASSPHAGGKDTQYF	TGTGCCAGCAGTCCCCATGCAGGGGGAAAAGATACGCAGTATTTT
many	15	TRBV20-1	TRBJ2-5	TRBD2	CSARERTRDVETQYF	TGCAGTGCTAGAGAGCGGACTAGAGATGTCGAGACCCAGTACTTC
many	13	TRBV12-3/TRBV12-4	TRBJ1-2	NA	CASSPSGSYGYTF	TGTGCCAGCAGTCCTTCCGGGAGCTATGGCTACACCTTC
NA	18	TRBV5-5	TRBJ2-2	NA	CASSGRGTRPTNTGELFF	TGTGCCAGCAGTGGCAGGGGCACCAGACCAACGAACACCGGGGAGCTGTTTTTT
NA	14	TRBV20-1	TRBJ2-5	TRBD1	CSAGSGQGAKTQYF	TGCAGTGCCGGATCGGGACAGGGGGCGAAGACCCAGTACTTC
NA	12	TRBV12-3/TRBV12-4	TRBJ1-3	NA	CASSLFRDTIYF	TGTGCCAGCAGTTTGTTCCGGGACACCATATATTTT
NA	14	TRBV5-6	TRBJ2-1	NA	CASSFGVEGETQFF	TGTGCCAGCAGCTTCGGGGTCGAAGGGGAGACCCAGTTCTTC
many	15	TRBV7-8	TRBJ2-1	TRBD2	CASSLETSGNNEQFF	TGTGCCAGCAGCTTAGAAACTAGCGGCAACAATGAGCAGTTCTTC
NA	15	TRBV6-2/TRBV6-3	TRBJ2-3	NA	CASNPFGGPTDTQYF	TGTGCCAGCAACCCTTTCGGGGGGCCGACAGATACGCAGTATTTT
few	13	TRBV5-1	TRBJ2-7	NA	CASSLGPDGEQYF	TGCGCCAGCAGCTTGGGGCCCGACGGGGAGCAGTACTTC
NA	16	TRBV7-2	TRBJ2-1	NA	CASSQPGGTSLNEQFF	TGTGCCAGCAGCCAACCAGGGGGGACTAGTCTCAATGAGCAGTTCTTC
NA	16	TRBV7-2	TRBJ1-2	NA	CASSSRGQQANYGYTF	TGTGCCAGCAGCTCTAGGGGACAACAAGCTAACTATGGCTACACCTTC